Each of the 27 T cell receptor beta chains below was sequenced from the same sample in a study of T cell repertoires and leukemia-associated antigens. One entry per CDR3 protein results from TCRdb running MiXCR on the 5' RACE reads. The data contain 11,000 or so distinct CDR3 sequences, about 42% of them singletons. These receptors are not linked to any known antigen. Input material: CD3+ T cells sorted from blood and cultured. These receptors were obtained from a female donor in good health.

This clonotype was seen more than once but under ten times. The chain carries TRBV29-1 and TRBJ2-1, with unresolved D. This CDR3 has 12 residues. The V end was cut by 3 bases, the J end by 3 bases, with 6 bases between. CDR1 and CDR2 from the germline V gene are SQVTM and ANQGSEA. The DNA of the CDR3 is TGCAGCGTTGAGATAGTCTACAATGAGCAGTTCTTC. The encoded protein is CSVEIVYNEQFF.

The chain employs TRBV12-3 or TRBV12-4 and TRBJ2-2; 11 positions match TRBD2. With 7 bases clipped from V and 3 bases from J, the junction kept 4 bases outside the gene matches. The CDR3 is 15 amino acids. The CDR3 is CASILSGRDTGELFF. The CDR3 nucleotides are TGTGCCAGCATCCTTAGCGGGAGGGACACCGGGGAGCTGTTTTTT.

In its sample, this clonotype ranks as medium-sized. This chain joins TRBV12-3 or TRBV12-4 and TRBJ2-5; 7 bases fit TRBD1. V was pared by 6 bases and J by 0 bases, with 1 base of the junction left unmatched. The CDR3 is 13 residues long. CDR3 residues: CASSGTDQETQYF. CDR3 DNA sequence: TGTGCCAGCAGCGGGACAGACCAAGAGACCCAGTACTTC.

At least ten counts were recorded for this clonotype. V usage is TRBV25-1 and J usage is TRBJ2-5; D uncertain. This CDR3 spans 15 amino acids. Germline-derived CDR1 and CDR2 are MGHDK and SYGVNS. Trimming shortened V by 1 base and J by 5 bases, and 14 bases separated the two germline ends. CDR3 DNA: TGTGCCAGCAGTGAATCCCTTGGTGCGAGGGAGACCCAGTACTTC. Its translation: CASSESLGARETQYF. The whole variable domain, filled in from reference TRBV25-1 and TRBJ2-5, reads EADIYQTPRYLVIGTGKKITLECSQTMGHDKMYWYQQDPGMELHLIHYSYGVNSTEKGDLSSESTVSRIRTEHFPLTLESARPSHTSQYLCASSESLGARETQYFGPGTRLLVL.

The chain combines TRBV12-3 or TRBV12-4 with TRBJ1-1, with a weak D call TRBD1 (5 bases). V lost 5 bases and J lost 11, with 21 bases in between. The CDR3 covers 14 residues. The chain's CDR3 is CASSPYRWGSTAFF. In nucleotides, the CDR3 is TGTGCCAGCAGTCCCTATCGTTGGGGGAGCACGGCTTTCTTT.

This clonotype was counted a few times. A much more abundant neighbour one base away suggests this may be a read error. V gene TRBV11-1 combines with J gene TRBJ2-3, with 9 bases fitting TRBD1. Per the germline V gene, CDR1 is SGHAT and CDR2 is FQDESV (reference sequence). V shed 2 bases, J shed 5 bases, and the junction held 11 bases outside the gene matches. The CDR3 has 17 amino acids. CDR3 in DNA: TGTGCCAGCAGCTTATCACGGGACAGGGCAAGGGGAGATACGCAGTATTTT. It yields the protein CASSLSRDRARGDTQYF.

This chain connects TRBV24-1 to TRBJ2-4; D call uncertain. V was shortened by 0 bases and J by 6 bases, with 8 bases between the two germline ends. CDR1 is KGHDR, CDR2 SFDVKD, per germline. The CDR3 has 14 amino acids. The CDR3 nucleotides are TGTGCCACCAGTGATTTGGCGGACCGAAACATTCAGTACTTC. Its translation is CATSDLADRNIQYF.

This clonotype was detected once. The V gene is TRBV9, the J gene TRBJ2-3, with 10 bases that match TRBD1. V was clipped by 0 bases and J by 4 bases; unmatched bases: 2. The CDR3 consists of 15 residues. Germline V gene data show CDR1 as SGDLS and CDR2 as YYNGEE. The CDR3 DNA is TGTGCCAGCAGCGTAGGGGACAGGGGTTCAGATACGCAGTATTTT. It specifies CASSVGDRGSDTQYF.

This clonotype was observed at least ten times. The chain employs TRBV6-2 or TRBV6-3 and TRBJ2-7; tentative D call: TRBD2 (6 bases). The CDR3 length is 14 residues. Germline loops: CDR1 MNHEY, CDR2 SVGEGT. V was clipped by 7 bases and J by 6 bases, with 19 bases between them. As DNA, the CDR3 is TGTGCCAGCATTAAGGAGGGCCCCTTGGGCGAGCAGTACTTC. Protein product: CASIKEGPLGEQYF.

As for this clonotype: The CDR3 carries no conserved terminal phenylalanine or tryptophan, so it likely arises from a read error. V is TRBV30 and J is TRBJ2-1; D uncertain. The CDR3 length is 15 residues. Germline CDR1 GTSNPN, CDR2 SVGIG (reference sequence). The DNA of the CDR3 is TGTGCCTGGAGTGCGGACGGGCTACCTTACAATAAGCAGTTCCTC. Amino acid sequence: CAWSADGLPYNKQFL.

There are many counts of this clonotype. In nucleotides, the CDR3 is TGCGCCAGCAGCGAGGGGACAGGGCGGGAGACCCAGTACTTC. Protein product: CASSEGTGRETQYF. This chain links TRBV5-1 with TRBJ2-5; TRBD1 matches at 9 bases. This CDR3 has 14 amino acids. Trimming removed 4 bases from V and 5 bases from J; junction bases left unmatched: 6. The germline CDR1 and CDR2 sequences are SGHRS and YFSETQ.

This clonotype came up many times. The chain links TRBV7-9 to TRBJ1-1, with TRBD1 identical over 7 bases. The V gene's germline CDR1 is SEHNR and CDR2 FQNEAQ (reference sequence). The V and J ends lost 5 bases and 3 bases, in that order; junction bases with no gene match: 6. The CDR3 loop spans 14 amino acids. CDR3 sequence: CASSTNRGDTEAFF. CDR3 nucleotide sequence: TGTGCCAGCAGCACAAACAGGGGAGACACTGAAGCTTTCTTT.

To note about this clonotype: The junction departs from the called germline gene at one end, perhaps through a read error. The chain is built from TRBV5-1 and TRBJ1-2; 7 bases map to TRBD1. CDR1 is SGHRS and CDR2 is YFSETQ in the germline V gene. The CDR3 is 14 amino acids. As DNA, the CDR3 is TGCGCCAGCAGCCGGACCGGGACAGAGGATGGCCACACCTTC. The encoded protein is CASSRTGTEDGHTF.

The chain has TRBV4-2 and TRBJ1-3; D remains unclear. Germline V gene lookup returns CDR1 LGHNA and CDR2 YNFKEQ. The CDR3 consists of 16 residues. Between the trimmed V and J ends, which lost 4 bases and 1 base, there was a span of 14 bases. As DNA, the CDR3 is TGTGCCAGCAGCCGCTGGGCCGGGCATTCTGGAAACACCATATATTTT. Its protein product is CASSRWAGHSGNTIYF.

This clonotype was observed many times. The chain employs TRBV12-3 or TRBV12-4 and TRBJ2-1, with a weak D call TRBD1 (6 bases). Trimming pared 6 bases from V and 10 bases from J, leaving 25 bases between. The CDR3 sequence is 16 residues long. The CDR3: CASSWSVGPGQREQFF. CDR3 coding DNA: TGTGCCAGCAGCTGGAGCGTAGGGCCGGGACAAAGAGAGCAGTTCTTC.

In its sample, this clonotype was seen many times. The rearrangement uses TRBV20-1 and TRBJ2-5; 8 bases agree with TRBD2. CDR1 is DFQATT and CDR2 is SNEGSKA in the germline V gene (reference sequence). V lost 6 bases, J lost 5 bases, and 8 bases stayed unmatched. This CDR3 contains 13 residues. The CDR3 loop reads CSAPGLAGETQYF. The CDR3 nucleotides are TGCAGTGCGCCTGGACTAGCCGGCGAGACCCAGTACTTC.

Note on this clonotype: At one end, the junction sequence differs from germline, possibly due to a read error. CDR3 bases: TGCGCCAGCAGGCTTACACCGGGACAGGGGAAAAGATCGCTTGGCACAGACACGCAGTGTTTT. Translation: CASRLTPGQGKRSLGTDTQCF. The chain couples TRBV5-1 to TRBJ2-3; 10 positions match TRBD1. CDR1 is SGHRS and CDR2 is YFSETQ in the germline V gene. This CDR3 contains 21 residues.

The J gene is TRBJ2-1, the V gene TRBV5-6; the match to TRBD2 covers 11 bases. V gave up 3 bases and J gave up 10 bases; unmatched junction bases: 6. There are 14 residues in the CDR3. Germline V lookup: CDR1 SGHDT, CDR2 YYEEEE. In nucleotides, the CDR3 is TGTGCCAGCAGCTCTACTAGCGGGAGTAGAGAGCAGTTCTTC. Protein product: CASSSTSGSREQFF. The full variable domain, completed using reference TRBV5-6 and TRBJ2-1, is DAGVTQSPTHLIKTRGQQVTLRCSPKSGHDTVSWYQQALGQGPQFIFQYYEEEERQRGNFPDRFSGHQFPNYSSELNVNALLLGDSALYLCASSSTSGSREQFFGPGTRLTVL.

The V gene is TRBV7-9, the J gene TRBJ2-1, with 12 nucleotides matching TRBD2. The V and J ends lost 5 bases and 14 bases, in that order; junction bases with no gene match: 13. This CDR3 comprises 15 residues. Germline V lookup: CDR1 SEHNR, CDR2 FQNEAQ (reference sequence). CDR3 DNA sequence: TGTGCCAGCAGCCCCGGGACTAGCGGGCTCACCGAGGAGTTCTTC. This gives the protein CASSPGTSGLTEEFF.

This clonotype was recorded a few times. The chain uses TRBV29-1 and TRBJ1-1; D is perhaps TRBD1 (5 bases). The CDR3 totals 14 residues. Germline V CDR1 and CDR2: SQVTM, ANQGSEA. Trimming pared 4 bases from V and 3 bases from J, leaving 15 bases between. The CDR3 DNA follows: TGCAGCGTTGTTGCCGGGGGGTTGGACACTGAAGCTTTCTTT. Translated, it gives CSVVAGGLDTEAFF.

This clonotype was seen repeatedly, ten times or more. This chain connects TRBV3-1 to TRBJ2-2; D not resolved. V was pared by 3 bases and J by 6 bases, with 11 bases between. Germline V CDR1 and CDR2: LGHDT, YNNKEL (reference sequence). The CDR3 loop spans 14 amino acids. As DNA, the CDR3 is TGTGCCAGCAGCCACCGAGAACGGGCCGGGGAGCTGTTTTTT. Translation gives CASSHRERAGELFF.

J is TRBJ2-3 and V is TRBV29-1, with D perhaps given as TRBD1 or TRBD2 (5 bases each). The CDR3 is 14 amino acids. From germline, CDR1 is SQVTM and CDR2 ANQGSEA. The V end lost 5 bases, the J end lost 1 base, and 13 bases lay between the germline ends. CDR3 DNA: TGCAGCGTTCGGGACCGGAGAGGCACAGATACGCAGTATTTT. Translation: CSVRDRRGTDTQYF.

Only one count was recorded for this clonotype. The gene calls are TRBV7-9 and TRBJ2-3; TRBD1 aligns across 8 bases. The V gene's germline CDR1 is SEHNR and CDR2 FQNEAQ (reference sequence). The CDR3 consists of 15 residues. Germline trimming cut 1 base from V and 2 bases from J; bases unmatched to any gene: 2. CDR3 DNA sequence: TGTGCCAGCAGCTTAGGGACAGGGCACACAGATACGCAGTATTTT. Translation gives CASSLGTGHTDTQYF.

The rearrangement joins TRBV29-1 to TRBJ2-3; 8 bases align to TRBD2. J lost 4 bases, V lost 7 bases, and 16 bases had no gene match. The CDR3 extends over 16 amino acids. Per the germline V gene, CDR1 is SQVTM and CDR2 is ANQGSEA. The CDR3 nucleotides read TGCAGCGCCCCGACGACTAGCGTAGAGGGAGCAGATACGCAGTATTTT. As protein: CSAPTTSVEGADTQYF.

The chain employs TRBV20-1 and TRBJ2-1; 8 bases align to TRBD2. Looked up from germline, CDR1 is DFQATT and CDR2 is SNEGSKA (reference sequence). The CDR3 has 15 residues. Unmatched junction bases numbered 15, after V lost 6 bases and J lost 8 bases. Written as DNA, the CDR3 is TGCAGTGCACCCACCCGACTCAGCGGGAGTGATGAGCAGTTCTTC. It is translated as CSAPTRLSGSDEQFF.

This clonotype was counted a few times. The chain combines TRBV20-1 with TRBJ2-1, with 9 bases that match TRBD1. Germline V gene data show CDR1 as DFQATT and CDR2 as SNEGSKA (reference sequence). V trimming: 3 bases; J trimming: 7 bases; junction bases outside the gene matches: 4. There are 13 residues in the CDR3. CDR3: CSARDRGWNEQFF. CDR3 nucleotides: TGCAGTGCTAGGGACAGGGGTTGGAATGAGCAGTTCTTC.

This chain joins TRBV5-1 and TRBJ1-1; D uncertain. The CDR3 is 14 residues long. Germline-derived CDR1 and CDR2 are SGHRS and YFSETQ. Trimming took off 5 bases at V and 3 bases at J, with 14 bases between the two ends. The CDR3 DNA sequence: TGCGCCAGCAGTGCCCAGCGCGGGTACACTGAAGCTTTCTTT. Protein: CASSAQRGYTEAFF.